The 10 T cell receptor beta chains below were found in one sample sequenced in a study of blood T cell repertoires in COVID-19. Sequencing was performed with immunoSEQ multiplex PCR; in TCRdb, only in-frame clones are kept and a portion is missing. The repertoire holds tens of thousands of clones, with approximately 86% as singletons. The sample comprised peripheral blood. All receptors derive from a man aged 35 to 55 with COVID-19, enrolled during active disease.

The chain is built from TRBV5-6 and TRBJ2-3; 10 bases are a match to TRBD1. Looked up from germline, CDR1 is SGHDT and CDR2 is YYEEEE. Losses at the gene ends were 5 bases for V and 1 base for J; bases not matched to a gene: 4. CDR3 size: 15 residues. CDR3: CASSYGTGGTDTQYF. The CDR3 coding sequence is TGTGCCAGCAGTTACGGGACAGGGGGCACAGATACGCAGTATTTT.

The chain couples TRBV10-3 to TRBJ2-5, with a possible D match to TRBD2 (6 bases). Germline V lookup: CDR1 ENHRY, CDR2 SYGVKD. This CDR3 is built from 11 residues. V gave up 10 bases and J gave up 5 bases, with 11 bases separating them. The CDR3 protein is CATGGRETQYF. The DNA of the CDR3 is TGTGCCACCGGAGGGAGGGAGACCCAGTACTTC.

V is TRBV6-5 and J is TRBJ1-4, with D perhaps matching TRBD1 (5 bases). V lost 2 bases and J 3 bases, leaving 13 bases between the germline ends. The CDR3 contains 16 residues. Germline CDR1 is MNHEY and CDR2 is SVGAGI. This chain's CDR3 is CASSYDVGGANEKLFF. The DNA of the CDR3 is TGTGCCAGCAGTTACGATGTTGGAGGGGCTAATGAAAAACTGTTTTTT.

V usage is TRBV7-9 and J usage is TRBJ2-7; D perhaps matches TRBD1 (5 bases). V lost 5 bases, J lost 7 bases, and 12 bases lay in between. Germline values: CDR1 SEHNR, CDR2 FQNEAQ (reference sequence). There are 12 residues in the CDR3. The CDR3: CASSPEGAEQYF. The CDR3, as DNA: TGTGCCAGCAGCCCCGAAGGGGCTGAGCAGTACTTC.

The CDR3 spells CASSYGTANYGYTF. DNA of the CDR3: TGTGCCAGCAGTTACGGGACAGCTAACTATGGCTACACCTTC. The rearrangement joins TRBV6-2 or TRBV6-3 to TRBJ1-2; TRBD1 agrees at 7 bases. Germline values: CDR1 MNHEY, CDR2 SVGEGT. Unmatched junction bases numbered 0, after V lost 2 bases and J lost 0 bases. The CDR3 runs 14 residues.

In DNA, the CDR3 is TGTGCCAGCAGCCGTCCGGGACAGGGCAACTATGGCTACACCTTC. This translates into CASSRPGQGNYGYTF. The rearrangement links TRBV6-5 to TRBJ1-2; TRBD1 agrees at 9 bases. The CDR3 runs 15 residues. Germline values: CDR1 MNHEY, CDR2 SVGAGI. The V gene end was trimmed by 6 bases and the J gene end by 2 bases; junction bases not matched to a gene: 7.

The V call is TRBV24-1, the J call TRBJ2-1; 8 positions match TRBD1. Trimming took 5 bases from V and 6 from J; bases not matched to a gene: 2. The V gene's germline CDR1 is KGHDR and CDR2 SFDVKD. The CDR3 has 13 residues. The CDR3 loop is CATSGGQGNEQFF. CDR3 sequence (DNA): TGTGCCACCAGTGGTGGACAGGGCAATGAGCAGTTCTTC.

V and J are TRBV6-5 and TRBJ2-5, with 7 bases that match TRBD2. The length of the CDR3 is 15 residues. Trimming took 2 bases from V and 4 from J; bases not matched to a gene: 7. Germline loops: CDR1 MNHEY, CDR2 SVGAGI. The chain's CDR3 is CASSYRGDAGETQYF. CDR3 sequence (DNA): TGTGCCAGCAGTTACCGGGGGGACGCTGGAGAGACCCAGTACTTC.

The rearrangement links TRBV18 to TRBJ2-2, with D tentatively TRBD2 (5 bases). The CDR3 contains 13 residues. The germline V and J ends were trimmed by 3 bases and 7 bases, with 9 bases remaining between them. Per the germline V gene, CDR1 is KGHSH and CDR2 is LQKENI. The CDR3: CASSPQADGELFF. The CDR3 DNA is TGTGCCAGCTCACCTCAAGCGGACGGGGAGCTGTTTTTT.

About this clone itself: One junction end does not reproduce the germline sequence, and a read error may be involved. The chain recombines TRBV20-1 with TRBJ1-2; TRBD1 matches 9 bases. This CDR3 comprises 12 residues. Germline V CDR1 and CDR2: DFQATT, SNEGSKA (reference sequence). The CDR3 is CSASGGTGRLIF. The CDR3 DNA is TGCAGTGCTAGTGGAGGGACAGGGCGTTTAATATTC.